This TCR beta chain stems from a study of T cell responses to AZD1222 COVID-19 vaccine. Findings and caveats of the study: Within unmutated variant regions lay the reported targets of nearly half of spike-specific TCRs. Mapped onto spike, vaccine-associated CD4 TCRs spanned it and were dominant at 160-218 and 743-854. Clonal diversity was possibly underestimated, and the donors were mostly white British, with more females. Repertoire sampling happened only post peak T cell response.

The method was immunoSEQ multiplex PCR; TCRdb's version includes in-frame clones alone and lacks a portion of them. In the table there are about 150,000 clones, roughly nine tenths of which are singletons. With respect to this clone: Its target is unknown.

Germline V gene lookup returns CDR1 SGHTA and CDR2 FQGNSA. The ends were cut back, 5 bases at V and 0 bases at J, with 7 bases in the middle. This CDR3 spans 13 amino acids. The rearrangement uses TRBV7-2 and TRBJ1-1; perhaps TRBD1 as D (5 bases). This receptor was identified in an adult who had recovered from COVID-19. The sample here was peripheral blood, taken after recovery from COVID-19. As DNA, the CDR3 is TGTGCCAGCAGCCAACAGGTGAACACTGAAGCTTTCTTT. It codes for CASSQQVNTEAFF.